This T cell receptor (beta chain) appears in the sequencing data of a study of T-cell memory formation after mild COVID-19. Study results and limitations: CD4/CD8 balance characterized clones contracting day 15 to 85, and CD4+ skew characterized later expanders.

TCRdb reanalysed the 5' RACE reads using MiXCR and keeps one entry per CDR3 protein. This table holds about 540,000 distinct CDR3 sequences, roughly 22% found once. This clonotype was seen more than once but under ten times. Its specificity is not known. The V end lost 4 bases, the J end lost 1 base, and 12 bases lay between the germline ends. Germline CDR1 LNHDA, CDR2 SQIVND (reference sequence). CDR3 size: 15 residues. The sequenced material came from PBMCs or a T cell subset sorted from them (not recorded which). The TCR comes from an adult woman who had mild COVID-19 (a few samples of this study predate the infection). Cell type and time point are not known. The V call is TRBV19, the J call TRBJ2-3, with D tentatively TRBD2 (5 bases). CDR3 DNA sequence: TGTGCCAGTAGTACCACTAGTTTCGGCACAGATACGCAGTATTTT. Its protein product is CASSTTSFGTDTQYF. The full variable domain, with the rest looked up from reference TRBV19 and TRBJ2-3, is DGGITQSPKYLFRKEGQNVTLSCEQNLNHDAMYWYRQDPGQGLRLIYYSQIVNDFQKGDIAEGYSVSREKKESFPLTVTSAQKNPTAFYLCASSTTSFGTDTQYFGPGTRLTVL.